This entry lists 32 T cell receptor beta chains sequenced from one sample in a study of blood T cell repertoires in COVID-19. The protocol was immunoSEQ multiplex PCR, while the TCRdb copy is restricted to in-frame clones and leaves out a portion. Of under 95,000 clones in the sample, 85% to 90% are singletons; the top ten hold around 5.3%. Sequencing was performed on peripheral blood. Every receptor here comes from a middle-aged man with acute or convalescent COVID-19.

V is TRBV5-1 and J is TRBJ1-5; 9 positions agree with TRBD1. The CDR3 totals 15 residues. With 3 bases clipped from V and 3 bases from J, the junction kept 4 bases outside the gene matches. Germline V gene sequence: CDR1 SGHRS, CDR2 YFSETQ. Here the CDR3 DNA reads TGCGCCAGCAGCTACGGGACAGGGTACAATCAGCCCCAGCATTTT. As protein: CASSYGTGYNQPQHF.

The genes are TRBV7-9 and TRBJ1-2, with D perhaps matching TRBD1 (6 bases). Germline CDR1 reads SEHNR; CDR2 reads FQNEAQ (reference sequence). V lost 5 bases to trimming and J lost 4 bases, with 14 bases between them. This CDR3 has 14 amino acids. CDR3 sequence: CASSVTQGSYGYTF. Here the CDR3 DNA reads TGTGCCAGCAGCGTAACACAGGGTAGCTATGGCTACACCTTC.

The chain couples TRBV11-3 to TRBJ2-7, with D hard to call. V lost 1 base and J 5 bases, leaving 9 bases between the germline ends. The CDR3 is made up of 13 amino acids. Germline loops: CDR1 SGHNT, CDR2 YENEEA. CDR3 in DNA: TGTGCCAGCAGCTTAGCAGGTACCAACGAGCAGTACTTC. Its protein is CASSLAGTNEQYF.

This clone was seen only a few times. The chain has TRBV6-5 and TRBJ1-2; D is perhaps TRBD1 (5 bases). Trimming shortened V by 0 bases and J by 6 bases, and 17 bases separated the two germline ends. Germline V gives CDR1 MNHEY, CDR2 SVGAGI. The CDR3 length is 16 residues. CDR3 amino acids: CASSYSTRGIGHGYTF. The CDR3 bases are TGTGCCAGCAGTTACTCGACAAGGGGAATTGGGCATGGCTACACCTTC.

The CDR3: CASVRGSDEKLFF. The DNA of the CDR3 is TGTGCCAGCGTCCGGGGGTCGGATGAAAAACTGTTTTTT. The rearrangement joins TRBV2 to TRBJ1-4; a possible D gene is TRBD1 (5 bases). The V gene lost 8 bases and the J gene lost 6 bases, with 13 bases spanning the gap. Germline V CDR1 and CDR2: SNHLY, FYNNEI. The CDR3 is made up of 13 amino acids.

The V gene is TRBV19, the J gene TRBJ2-7; 8 positions match TRBD1. The CDR3 runs 15 residues. V shed 3 bases and J 3 bases; nucleotides not matched to a gene: 7. In germline, CDR1 is LNHDA, CDR2 SQIVND (reference sequence). The CDR3 DNA reads TGTGCCAGTAGTATGAACCAGGGGGCCGTCTACGAGCAGTACTTC. Protein sequence: CASSMNQGAVYEQYF.

The table lists this clone with a count of one. V usage is TRBV7-2 and J usage is TRBJ2-7, with D maybe TRBD2 (6 bases). CDR1 and CDR2 from the germline V gene are SGHTA and FQGNSA. This CDR3 has 14 residues. Trimming pared 1 base from V and 7 bases from J, leaving 14 bases between. The CDR3 sequence is CASSLGRGMGEQYF. The CDR3 region has the DNA TGTGCCAGCAGCTTAGGGCGGGGCATGGGGGAGCAGTACTTC.

V gene TRBV7-3 combines with J gene TRBJ2-5, with 8 bases identical to TRBD1. The length of the CDR3 is 14 residues. V dropped 4 bases and J dropped 5; count of bases not matched to a gene: 6. The germline CDR1 and CDR2 sequences are SGHTA and FQGTGA. CDR3 amino acids: CASSSGQGRETQYF. The CDR3 coding sequence is TGTGCCAGCAGCTCAGGACAGGGTCGTGAGACCCAGTACTTC.

This clone has only one observation. The chain joins TRBV19 to TRBJ2-1, with a weak D call TRBD1 (5 bases). Trimming stripped 3 bases from V and 8 bases from J, with 14 bases between. The CDR3 runs 14 residues. Looked up from germline, CDR1 is LNHDA and CDR2 is SQIVND (reference sequence). The CDR3 region has the DNA TGTGCCAGTAGTATTCGGACAAATAGGGATGAGCAGTTCTTC. Protein sequence: CASSIRTNRDEQFF.

The J gene is TRBJ1-5, the V gene TRBV6-5; possibly TRBD1 for D (5 bases). The germline CDR1 and CDR2 sequences are MNHEY and SVGAGI. Between the trimmed V and J ends, which lost 4 bases and 11 bases, there was a span of 18 bases. The length of the CDR3 is 14 residues. In nucleotides, the CDR3 is TGTGCCAGCAGTTCCAGGGCTGGGGGGGTGACCCAGCATTTT. It translates to CASSSRAGGVTQHF.

Comment on this clone: The same CDR3 also results from other DNA sequences found in this sample. The genes are TRBV18 and TRBJ1-5; 9 positions agree with TRBD1. This CDR3 has 14 amino acids. CDR1 and CDR2 from the germline V gene are KGHSH and LQKENI. V lost 6 bases to trimming and J lost 2 bases; unmatched junction nucleotides: 2. The chain's CDR3 is CASSRDRGNQPQHF. In DNA form, the CDR3 reads TGTGCCAGCTCTCGGGACAGGGGCAATCAGCCCCAGCATTTT.

The chain carries TRBV6-5 and TRBJ2-1; 10 bases match TRBD2. The germline V gene has CDR1 MNHEY and CDR2 SVGAGI. After removal of 5 bases from V and 7 bases from J, the junction contained 8 bases not matched to a gene. The CDR3 totals 15 residues. Written as DNA, the CDR3 is TGTGCCAGCAGTACAGCGGGGGGGCTACGGAATGAGCAGTTCTTC. It is translated as CASSTAGGLRNEQFF.

This rearrangement joins TRBV11-2 to TRBJ2-3; TRBD1 aligns across 7 bases. Germline V gene data show CDR1 as SGHAT and CDR2 as FQNNGV. The CDR3 is 15 residues long. The V and J ends lost 3 bases and 0 bases, in that order; junction bases with no gene match: 3. In nucleotides, the CDR3 is TGTGCCAGCAGCTTTAGGGGGCCAAGCACAGATACGCAGTATTTT. This sequence encodes CASSFRGPSTDTQYF.

The V call is TRBV5-1, the J call TRBJ2-4, with 10 bases fitting TRBD2. Germline assignment: CDR1 SGHRS and CDR2 YFSETQ. J lost 1 base, V lost 2 bases, and 9 bases had no gene match. This CDR3 is built from 18 residues. This chain's CDR3 is CASSFTSGTLKAKNIQYF. The DNA for the CDR3 is TGCGCCAGCAGCTTTACTAGCGGGACTCTTAAGGCCAAAAACATTCAGTACTTC.

This sequence joins TRBV4-1 and TRBJ2-2; tentative D call: TRBD1 (6 bases). The CDR3 contains 14 residues. V gave up 3 bases and J gave up 3 bases, with 8 bases separating them. Germline V gene lookup returns CDR1 MGHRA and CDR2 YSYEKL. The CDR3 here is CASSHGTYTGELFF. DNA of the CDR3: TGCGCCAGCAGCCATGGGACATACACCGGGGAGCTGTTTTTT.

The rearrangement joins TRBV7-3 to TRBJ2-7; TRBD1 matches 9 bases. Germline loops: CDR1 SGHTA, CDR2 FQGTGA. The CDR3 loop spans 13 amino acids. V gave up 5 bases and J gave up 3 bases; unmatched junction bases: 2. The CDR3 coding sequence is TGTGCCAGCAGCCGGGACAGGGACTACGAGCAGTACTTC. Translation: CASSRDRDYEQYF.

As regards this clone: The identical CDR3 is also encoded by other nucleotide sequences in the sample. The chain couples TRBV5-1 to TRBJ1-3, with 7 bases identical to TRBD1. Trimming at V came to 4 bases and at J to 3 bases, leaving 7 bases not matched to a gene. CDR3 length: 15 residues. CDR1 and CDR2 from the germline V gene are SGHRS and YFSETQ. CDR3 DNA sequence: TGCGCCAGCAGCCCCCCGACAGGGAGTGGAAACACCATATATTTT. This codes for CASSPPTGSGNTIYF.

This chain joins TRBV6-1 and TRBJ2-5; D is possibly TRBD2 (5 bases). This CDR3 is 14 amino acids long. V gave up 3 bases and J gave up 7 bases, with 15 bases separating them. CDR1 is MNHNS and CDR2 is SASEGT in the germline V gene. The CDR3 bases are TGTGCCAGCAGTGAGCGGGTAACCCCGCGGACCCAGTACTTC. This encodes CASSERVTPRTQYF.

The CDR3 is CAWSVGGYGNYGYTF. The CDR3 DNA reads TGTGCCTGGAGTGTAGGAGGGTATGGGAACTATGGCTACACCTTC. This chain uses TRBV30 with TRBJ1-2, with D unclear. In germline, CDR1 is GTSNPN, CDR2 SVGIG (reference sequence). This CDR3 has 15 residues. V was clipped by 0 bases and J by 2 bases, with 13 bases between them.

V usage is TRBV6-5 and J usage is TRBJ2-2; the D is unclear. The CDR3 runs to 13 residues. V was clipped by 5 bases and J by 7 bases, with 11 bases between them. CDR1 is MNHEY, CDR2 SVGAGI, per germline. The CDR3 coding sequence is TGTGCCAGCAGTCCCCGAAGGAGCGGGGAGCTGTTTTTT. It specifies CASSPRRSGELFF.

The J gene is TRBJ1-4, the V gene TRBV30; no clear D. The CDR3 extends over 13 amino acids. V shed 5 bases and J shed 7 bases, with 14 bases lying between them. CDR1 and CDR2 from the germline V gene are GTSNPN and SVGIG (reference sequence). The CDR3 spells CAWGPGGTEKLFF. The CDR3 region has the DNA TGTGCCTGGGGGCCCGGAGGTACTGAAAAACTGTTTTTT.

This clone was found once. The chain combines TRBV3-1 (or the pseudogene TRBV3-2) with TRBJ2-2, with D perhaps TRBD2 (6 bases). Germline lookup yields CDR1 LGHDT and CDR2 YNNKEL (reference sequence). CDR3 length: 16 residues. V was trimmed by 4 bases and J by 0 bases, leaving 12 bases between them. This CDR3 reads CASSLRQRANTGELFF. CDR3 sequence (DNA): TGTGCCAGCAGCCTCCGGCAGCGGGCGAACACCGGGGAGCTGTTTTTT.

V usage is TRBV2 and J usage is TRBJ1-5, with 10 nucleotides matching TRBD1. Germline V CDR1 and CDR2: SNHLY, FYNNEI. The CDR3 is 17 amino acids. Unmatched junction bases numbered 7, after V lost 5 bases and J lost 0 bases. The CDR3 nucleotides read TGTGCCAGCAGTCCTCCGGGACAGGGGAATAGCAATCAGCCCCAGCATTTT. Its protein is CASSPPGQGNSNQPQHF.

In this sample, this clone turned up once. The rearrangement links TRBV6-5 to TRBJ2-1; TRBD1 aligns across 8 bases. With V trimmed by 1 base and J by 8 bases, 7 bases remained unmatched. The CDR3 loop spans 15 amino acids. Germline CDR1 and CDR2: MNHEY and SVGAGI. The CDR3 sequence: CASSYFVRGLDEQFF. CDR3 nucleotide sequence: TGTGCCAGCAGTTACTTTGTCAGGGGGCTGGATGAGCAGTTCTTC.

This clone was seen only once. The chain couples TRBV5-6 to TRBJ2-7, with 7 bases fitting TRBD2. The V and J ends lost 0 bases and 3 bases, in that order; junction bases with no gene match: 6. Germline CDR1 is SGHDT and CDR2 is YYEEEE. The CDR3 consists of 15 residues. CDR3 DNA: TGTGCCAGCAGCTTGGGGGGGACTACAGACTACGAGCAGTACTTC. Protein sequence: CASSLGGTTDYEQYF. The variable domain in full, completed from reference TRBV5-6 and TRBJ2-7, reads DAGVTQSPTHLIKTRGQQVTLRCSPKSGHDTVSWYQQALGQGPQFIFQYYEEEERQRGNFPDRFSGHQFPNYSSELNVNALLLGDSALYLCASSLGGTTDYEQYFGPGTRLTVT.

The table lists this clone with a few counts. The chain combines TRBV4-3 with TRBJ2-3; 8 bases are a match to TRBD2. V lost 4 bases and J lost 2; bases outside the gene matches: 14. This CDR3 contains 18 residues. The germline V gene encodes CDR1 LGHNA and CDR2 YSLEER. CDR3 nucleotides: TGCGCCAGCAGCCGTAGTCTCTTTAGCGGGGCCAACACAGATACGCAGTATTTT. It encodes CASSRSLFSGANTDTQYF.

The chain joins TRBV3-1 (or the pseudogene TRBV3-2) to TRBJ1-2; a weak D match, TRBD1 (6 bases). The CDR3 consists of 16 residues. Germline CDR1 and CDR2: LGHDT and YNNKEL (reference sequence). The ends were cut back, 3 bases at V and 0 bases at J, with 14 bases in the middle. CDR3 region: CASSQGGGGTNYGYTF. The CDR3 coding sequence is TGTGCCAGCAGCCAGGGGGGGGGCGGAACTAACTATGGCTACACCTTC.

This clone was seen more than once but under ten times. The chain has TRBV30 and TRBJ2-5, with D possibly matching TRBD2 (6 bases). Between the trimmed V and J ends, which lost 1 base and 5 bases, there was a span of 20 bases. Germline CDR1 and CDR2: GTSNPN and SVGIG (reference sequence). The CDR3 has 16 amino acids. The CDR3 nucleotides are TGTGCCTGGAGTGAACCCGGGACTGGCCCTCTTGAGACCCAGTACTTC. It encodes CAWSEPGTGPLETQYF.

This rearrangement joins TRBV4-1 to TRBJ1-5; D is undetermined. The CDR3 has 16 residues. The V gene's germline CDR1 is MGHRA and CDR2 YSYEKL. V was cut by 4 bases and J by 1 base, with 14 bases left in between. CDR3: CASSPLAGVSNQPQHF. CDR3 DNA sequence: TGCGCCAGCAGCCCCTTGGCAGGCGTGAGCAATCAGCCCCAGCATTTT.

The J gene is TRBJ2-7, the V gene TRBV7-9, with 9 bases identical to TRBD2. The germline V gene has CDR1 SEHNR and CDR2 FQNEAQ (reference sequence). This CDR3 is built from 15 residues. The V segment lost 1 base and the J segment 2 bases; nucleotides outside the gene matches: 3. CDR3 DNA sequence: TGTGCCAGCAGCTTAGGTAGCGGGGGAGCCTACGAGCAGTACTTC. It is translated as CASSLGSGGAYEQYF.

The gene calls are TRBV19 and TRBJ1-2; D uncertain. CDR1 and CDR2 from the germline V gene are LNHDA and SQIVND (reference sequence). V was shortened by 3 bases and J by 2 bases, with 10 bases between the two germline ends. The CDR3 sequence is 14 residues long. This CDR3 reads CASSIAGGNYGYTF. CDR3 sequence (DNA): TGTGCCAGTAGTATCGCTGGAGGGAACTATGGCTACACCTTC. Looking up the rest from reference TRBV19 and TRBJ1-2 gives the full variable domain: DGGITQSPKYLFRKEGQNVTLSCEQNLNHDAMYWYRQDPGQGLRLIYYSQIVNDFQKGDIAEGYSVSREKKESFPLTVTSAQKNPTAFYLCASSIAGGNYGYTFGSGTRLTVV.

The chain couples TRBV7-9 to TRBJ1-5; TRBD1 aligns across 9 bases. Trimming took 5 bases from V and 5 from J; bases not matched to a gene: 7. The CDR3 has 15 amino acids. The germline V gene encodes CDR1 SEHNR and CDR2 FQNEAQ (reference sequence). The CDR3 sequence is CASSLGQGFHQPQHF. The CDR3, as DNA: TGTGCCAGCAGCCTCGGACAGGGGTTCCATCAGCCCCAGCATTTT. Combining the CDR3 with reference TRBV7-9 and TRBJ1-5 gives the whole variable domain DTGVSQNPRHKITKRGQNVTFRCDPISEHNRLYWYRQTLGQGPEFLTYFQNEAQLEKSRLLSDRFSAERPKGSFSTLEIQRTEQGDSAMYLCASSLGQGFHQPQHFGDGTRLSIL.